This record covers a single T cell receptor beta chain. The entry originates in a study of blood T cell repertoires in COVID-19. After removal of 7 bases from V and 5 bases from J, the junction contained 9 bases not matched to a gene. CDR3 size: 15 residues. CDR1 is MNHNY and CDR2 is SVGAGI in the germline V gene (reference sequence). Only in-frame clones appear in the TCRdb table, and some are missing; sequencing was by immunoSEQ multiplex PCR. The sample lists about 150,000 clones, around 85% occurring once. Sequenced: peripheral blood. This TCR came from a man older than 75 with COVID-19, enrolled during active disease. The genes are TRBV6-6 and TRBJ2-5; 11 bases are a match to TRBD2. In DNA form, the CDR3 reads TGTGCCAGCATCGATCGGTCTAGCGGGGGGGAGACCCAGTACTTC. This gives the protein CASIDRSSGGETQYF.